This TCR beta chain was recorded in a study of blood T cell repertoires in COVID-19. Whole-study context: Both acute and convalescent COVID-19 samples were obtained from the United States, Italy and Spain. T cells, B-cell-depleted T cells, or PBMCs supplied cDNA or gDNA.

Germline V gene data show CDR1 as GTSNPN and CDR2 as SVGIG (reference sequence). V dropped 4 bases and J dropped 4; count of bases not matched to a gene: 0. The CDR3 spans 11 residues. Repertoires were generated with immunoSEQ multiplex PCR, while TCRdb's copy carries only in-frame clones and drops some. This table has over 150,000 clones, just under 90% appearing once. The Seattle patients joined while their infection was active and were tracked longitudinally afterward. This clonotype was sampled from a woman in her sixties or seventies with COVID-19, enrolled during active disease. V usage is TRBV30 and J usage is TRBJ1-2; 7 bases are shared with TRBD1. Source material: peripheral blood. Written as DNA, the CDR3 is TGTGCCTGGAACAGGGGCTATGGCTACACCTTC. It specifies CAWNRGYGYTF.